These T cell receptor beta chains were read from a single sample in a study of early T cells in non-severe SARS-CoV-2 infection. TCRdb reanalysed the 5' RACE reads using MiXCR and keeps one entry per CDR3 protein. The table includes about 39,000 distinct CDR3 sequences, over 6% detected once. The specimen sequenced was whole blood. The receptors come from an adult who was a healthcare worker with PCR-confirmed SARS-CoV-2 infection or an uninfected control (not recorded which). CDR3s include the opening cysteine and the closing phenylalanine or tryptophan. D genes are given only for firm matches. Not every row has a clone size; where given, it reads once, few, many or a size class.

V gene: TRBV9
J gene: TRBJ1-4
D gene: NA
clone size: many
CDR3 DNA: TGTGCCAGCAGCGTAGGGGGGGCGGAATCTCGAGAAAAACTGTTTTTT
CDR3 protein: CASSVGGAESREKLFF

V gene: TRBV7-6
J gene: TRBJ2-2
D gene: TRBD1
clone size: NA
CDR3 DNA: TGTGCCAGCAGCTTATTCGAGGGGGACAGGCCGAACACCGGGGAGCTGTTTTTT
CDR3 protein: CASSLFEGDRPNTGELFF

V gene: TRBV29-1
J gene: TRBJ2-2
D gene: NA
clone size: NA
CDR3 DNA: TGCAGCGTTGAGATAGGACAGACCACCGGGGAGCTGTTTTTT
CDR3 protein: CSVEIGQTTGELFF

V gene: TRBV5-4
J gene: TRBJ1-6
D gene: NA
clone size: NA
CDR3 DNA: TGTGCCAGCAGCTTAGGACAGAATTCACCCCTCCACTTT
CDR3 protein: CASSLGQNSPLHF

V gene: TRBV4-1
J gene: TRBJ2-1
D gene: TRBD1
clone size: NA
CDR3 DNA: TGCGCCAGCAGCCAAGACCCGATATCCGGGACAGGGTTGCCAGAGCAGTTCTTC
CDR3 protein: CASSQDPISGTGLPEQFF

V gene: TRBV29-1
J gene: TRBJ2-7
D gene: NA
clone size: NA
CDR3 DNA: TGCAGCGTTGGGAATCGGAGGGAGCAGTACTTC
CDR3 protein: CSVGNRREQYF

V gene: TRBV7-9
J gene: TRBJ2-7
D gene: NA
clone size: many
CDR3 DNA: TGTGCCAGCAGCCTCCTGGGGGGACACTACGAGCAGTACTTC
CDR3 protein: CASSLLGGHYEQYF

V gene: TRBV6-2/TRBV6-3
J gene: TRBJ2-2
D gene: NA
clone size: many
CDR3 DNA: TGTGCCAGCAGCTACCTTGGAGGGGGCTTCACCGGGGAGCTGTTTTTT
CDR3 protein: CASSYLGGGFTGELFF

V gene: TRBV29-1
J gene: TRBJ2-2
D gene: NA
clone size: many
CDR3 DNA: TGCAGCGTTCAATCCGGGGAGCTGTTTTTT
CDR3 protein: CSVQSGELFF

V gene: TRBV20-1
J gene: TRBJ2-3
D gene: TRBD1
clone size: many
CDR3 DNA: TGCAGTGCGCCCGGGACAGGGGTAGATACGCAGTATTTT
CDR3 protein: CSAPGTGVDTQYF

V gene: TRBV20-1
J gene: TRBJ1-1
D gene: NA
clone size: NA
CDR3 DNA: TGCAGTGCTAGAGATTTAAAGAACACTGAAGCTTTCTTT
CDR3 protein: CSARDLKNTEAFF

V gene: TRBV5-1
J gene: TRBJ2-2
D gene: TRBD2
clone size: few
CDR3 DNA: TGCGCCAGCAGCTCGACTAGCGGGGCGGACACCGGGGAGCTGTTTTTT
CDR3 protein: CASSSTSGADTGELFF

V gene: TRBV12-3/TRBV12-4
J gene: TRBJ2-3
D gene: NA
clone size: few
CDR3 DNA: TGTGCCAGCGGCATGGGCCAGGGGGGAAGCACAGATACGCAGTATTTT
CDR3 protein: CASGMGQGGSTDTQYF

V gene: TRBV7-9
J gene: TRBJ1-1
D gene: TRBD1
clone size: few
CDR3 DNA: TGTGCCAGCAGCTTAGCCAGGGGGCCGGGGACTGAAGCTTTCTTT
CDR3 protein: CASSLARGPGTEAFF

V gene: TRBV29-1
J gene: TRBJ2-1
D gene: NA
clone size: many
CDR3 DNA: TGCAGCGTTGATGCGAGTGCCTACAATGAGCAGTTCTTC
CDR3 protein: CSVDASAYNEQFF

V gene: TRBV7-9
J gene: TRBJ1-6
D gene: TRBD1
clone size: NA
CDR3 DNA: TGTGCCAGCAGCTGGACCCGACAGGGGGTTTTCTCACCCCTCCACTTT
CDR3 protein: CASSWTRQGVFSPLHF

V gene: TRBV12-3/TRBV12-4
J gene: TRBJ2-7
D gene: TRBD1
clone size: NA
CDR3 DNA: TGTGCCAGCAGCCTGGGGGACAGTAACGAGCAGTACTTC
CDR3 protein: CASSLGDSNEQYF

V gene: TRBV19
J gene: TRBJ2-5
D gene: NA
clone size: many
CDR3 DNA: TGTGCCAGTAGTCCAACGGGGGCAGGGTGGGAAGAGACCCAGTACTTC
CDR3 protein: CASSPTGAGWEETQYF

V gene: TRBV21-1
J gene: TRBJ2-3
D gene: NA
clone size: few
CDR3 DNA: TGTGCCAGCAGCTCATCCACCCTAGCGGGAGCCAGCACAGATACGCAGTATTTT
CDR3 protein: CASSSSTLAGASTDTQYF

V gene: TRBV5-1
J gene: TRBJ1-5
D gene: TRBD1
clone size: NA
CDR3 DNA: TGCGCCAGCAGTGCCGGGACAGACCACAATCAGCCCCAGCATTTT
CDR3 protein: CASSAGTDHNQPQHF

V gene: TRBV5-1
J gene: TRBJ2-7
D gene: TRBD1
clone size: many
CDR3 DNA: TGCGCCAGCAGTTTACAGGGGGCTAGGTACGAGCAGTACTTC
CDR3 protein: CASSLQGARYEQYF

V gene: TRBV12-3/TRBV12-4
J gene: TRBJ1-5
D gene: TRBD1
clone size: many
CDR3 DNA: TGTGCCAGCAGTGTGACAGGGGAATCTCAGCCCCAGCATTTT
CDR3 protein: CASSVTGESQPQHF

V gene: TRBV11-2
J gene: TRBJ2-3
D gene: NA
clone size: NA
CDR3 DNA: TGTGCCAGCAGCTTACGGGGATCAGATACGCAGTATTTT
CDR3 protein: CASSLRGSDTQYF

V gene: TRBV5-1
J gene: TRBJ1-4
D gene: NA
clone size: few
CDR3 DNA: TGCGCCAGCAGCTTGTCCGGGACCGAAAATGAAAAACTGTTTTTT
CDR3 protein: CASSLSGTENEKLFF

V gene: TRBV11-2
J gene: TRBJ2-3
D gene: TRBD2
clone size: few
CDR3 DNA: TGTGCCAGCAGCTCCGGGACTAGCGGGGGCACAGATACGCAGTATTTT
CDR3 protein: CASSSGTSGGTDTQYF

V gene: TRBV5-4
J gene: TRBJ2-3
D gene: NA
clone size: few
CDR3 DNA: TGTGCCAGCAGCCCTCAAGGGGCGCCAGATACGCAGTATTTT
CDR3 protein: CASSPQGAPDTQYF

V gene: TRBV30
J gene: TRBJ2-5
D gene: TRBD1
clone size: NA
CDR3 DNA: TGTGCCTGGAGTGTACGGAAGAAGGGGGCTTCCGAGACCCAGTACTTC
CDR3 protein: CAWSVRKKGASETQYF

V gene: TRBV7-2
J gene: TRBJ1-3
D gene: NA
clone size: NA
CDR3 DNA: TGTGCCAGCAGCTTTTCCCGGCGGGGGACTGGAAACACCATATATTTT
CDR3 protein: CASSFSRRGTGNTIYF

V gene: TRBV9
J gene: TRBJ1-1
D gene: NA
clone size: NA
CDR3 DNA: TGTGCCAGCAGCTCAAGCGGGGGGAGGAACACTGAAGCTTTCTTT
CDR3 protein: CASSSSGGRNTEAFF

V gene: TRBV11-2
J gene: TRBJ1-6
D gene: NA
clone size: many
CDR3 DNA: TGTGCCAGCAGCCCCGAGGGTGGTAATTCACCCCTCCACTTT
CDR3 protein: CASSPEGGNSPLHF

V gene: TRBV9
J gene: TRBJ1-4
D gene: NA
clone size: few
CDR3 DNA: TGTGCCAGCAGCCCCCGTCCGGACGAAAAACTGTTTTTT
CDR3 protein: CASSPRPDEKLFF

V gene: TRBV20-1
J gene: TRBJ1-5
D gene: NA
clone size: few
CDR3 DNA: TGCAGTGCTAGGCTCCTACGGGACACCCTCCGGGGCAATCAGCCCCAGCATTTT
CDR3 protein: CSARLLRDTLRGNQPQHF